This T cell receptor beta chain was profiled in a study of blood T cell repertoires in COVID-19. Per germline, CDR1 KGHSH and CDR2 LQKENI. CDR3 length: 14 amino acids. The ends were cut back, 5 bases at V and 5 bases at J, with 13 bases in the middle. Assay used: immunoSEQ multiplex PCR; TCRdb lists only in-frame clones, some missing. The profile covers 250,000 or so clones, with 80% to 90% appearing a single time and 6.6% taken by the ten largest. The rearrangement uses TRBV18 and TRBJ1-5; D is perhaps TRBD1 (6 bases). The origin of this receptor is a woman aged 50 to 65 who had been exposed to COVID-19. Sequenced: PBMCs or T cells enriched from blood (not recorded which). The CDR3 sequence: CASSYGQTDQPQHF. In nucleotides, the CDR3 is TGTGCCAGCTCATACGGACAGACAGATCAGCCCCAGCATTTT.